Shown below are 21 T cell receptor beta chains from a single sample sequenced in a study of T cells in Graves' hyperthyroidism and ophthalmopathy. Amplification of TCR beta CDR3 regions was performed using RNA transcripts as template. The HTBI set primed first-round TCR CDR3 RT-PCR. One entry per CDR3 protein results from TCRdb running MiXCR on the multiplex PCR reads. The sample carries 250,000 to 350,000 distinct CDR3 sequences, over 15% recorded once. Sequencing was carried out using blood. The receptor set was obtained from a woman aged 55-69 years with Graves' ophthalmopathy.

The sample holds many counts of this clonotype. The V gene is TRBV30, the J gene TRBJ2-3; 12 bases agree with TRBD2. Trimming at V came to 8 bases and at J to 5 bases, leaving 8 bases not matched to a gene. This CDR3 is 14 amino acids long. Germline V CDR1 and CDR2: GTSNPN, SVGIG (reference sequence). The CDR3 DNA sequence: TGTGCCCAAGCGGCTAGCGGGAGGGGAGATACGCAGTATTTT. It specifies CAQAASGRGDTQYF.

This clonotype was counted ten times or more. V and J are TRBV12-3 or TRBV12-4 and TRBJ2-3; the D gene is possibly TRBD2 (6 bases). The CDR3 runs 15 residues. The ends were cut back, 3 bases at V and 0 bases at J, with 10 bases in the middle. CDR3 coding DNA: TGTGCCAGCAGTTTTGGAGGGGCCAGCACAGATACGCAGTATTTT. It is translated as CASSFGGASTDTQYF.

In its sample, this clonotype was seen once. Since the CDR3 does not end with the conserved phenylalanine or tryptophan, this likely comes from a read error. The J gene is TRBJ1-1, the V gene TRBV12-3 or TRBV12-4; 8 bases are a match to TRBD1. CDR3 length: 15 amino acids. V trimming: 6 bases; J trimming: 6 bases; junction bases outside the gene matches: 12. This chain's CDR3 is CASRRQGQGNAEAFL. Here the CDR3 DNA reads TGTGCCAGCAGACGACAAGGACAGGGTAACGCTGAAGCTTTCCTT.

This sequence joins TRBV29-1 and TRBJ1-2, with 7 bases matching TRBD1. There are 14 residues in the CDR3. The V gene's germline CDR1 is SQVTM and CDR2 ANQGSEA. Trimming cost V 2 bases and J 3 bases; bases outside gene matches: 6. CDR3: CSVEFGTADYGYTF. In nucleotides, the CDR3 is TGCAGCGTTGAATTCGGGACAGCTGACTATGGCTACACCTTC.

This clonotype was recorded many times. V is TRBV12-3 or TRBV12-4 and J is TRBJ1-6; D is unclear. This CDR3 contains 13 residues. V was pared by 5 bases and J by 7 bases, with 9 bases between. In DNA, the CDR3 is TGTGCCAGCAGTCAATTTTCCAATTCACCCCTCCACTTT. This codes for CASSQFSNSPLHF.

This clonotype was seen ten or more times. The chain carries TRBV20-1 and TRBJ2-7, with D perhaps assigned TRBD1 or TRBD2 (6 bases each). The germline V gene encodes CDR1 DFQATT and CDR2 SNEGSKA (reference sequence). Trimming removed 4 bases from V and 3 bases from J, with 19 bases in between. CDR3 length: 15 residues. The CDR3 bases are TGCAGTGCTAAGGGGGAGGCCGCGCGAGGCTACGAGCAGTACTTC. It specifies CSAKGEAARGYEQYF.

This rearrangement joins TRBV6-4 to TRBJ2-7; 8 bases align to TRBD1. Trimming took 9 bases from V and 6 from J; bases not matched to a gene: 16. Germline V gene data show CDR1 as MRHNA and CDR2 as SNTAGT. This CDR3 contains 15 residues. The CDR3 here is CARVQGEWSVLEQYF. CDR3 in DNA: TGTGCCAGGGTACAGGGGGAGTGGAGTGTTCTCGAGCAGTACTTC.

The sample holds many counts of this clonotype. The CDR3 DNA reads TGTGCCAGCAGTCCCTCTCTGAGGGACACCGGGGAGCTGTTTTTT. This translates into CASSPSLRDTGELFF. J is TRBJ2-2 and V is TRBV27, with a weak D call TRBD2 (5 bases). Germline-derived CDR1 and CDR2 are MNHEY and SMNVEV (reference sequence). The CDR3 runs to 15 residues. Trimming removed 5 bases from V and 3 bases from J, with 13 bases in between.

This clonotype occurred many times. This chain links TRBV6-1 with TRBJ1-1; a weak D match, TRBD1 (6 bases). In germline, CDR1 is MNHNS, CDR2 SASEGT. V lost 4 bases to trimming and J lost 10 bases, with 22 bases between them. The CDR3 runs 15 residues. The CDR3 here is CASSALVTGRVGAFF. CDR3 coding DNA: TGTGCCAGCAGTGCTCTTGTTACAGGGAGAGTGGGAGCTTTCTTT.

This clonotype was recorded many times. The rearrangement links TRBV28 to TRBJ1-2; D is unclear. The CDR3 spans 11 residues. Germline loops: CDR1 MDHEN, CDR2 SYDVKM. V was trimmed by 6 bases and J by 8 bases, leaving 10 bases between them. In DNA form, the CDR3 reads TGTGCCAGCAGGACCCCGGGGGGCTACACCTTC. This sequence encodes CASRTPGGYTF.

In this sample, this clonotype turned up many times. The V call is TRBV6-1, the J call TRBJ2-1; D could derive from TRBD1 or TRBD2 (5 bases each). Germline V CDR1 and CDR2: MNHNS, SASEGT. CDR3 length: 15 residues. The ends were cut back, 6 bases at V and 5 bases at J, with 17 bases in the middle. CDR3 DNA sequence: TGTGCCAGCAGCCTCGACAGTTGGGGGAACAATGAGCAGTTCTTC. Encoded protein: CASSLDSWGNNEQFF.

The genes are TRBV6-6 and TRBJ1-2, with 7 bases aligning to TRBD1. J was trimmed by 0 bases and V by 2 bases; bases with no gene match: 6. CDR1 and CDR2 (germline): MNHNY, SVGAGI (reference sequence). The CDR3 has 16 amino acids. The CDR3 here is CASSYPRQGANYGYTF. In DNA, the CDR3 is TGTGCCAGCAGTTACCCGAGACAGGGAGCTAACTATGGCTACACCTTC.

In this sample, this clonotype turned up a few times. CDR3 region: CATRDRGFHQPQHF. CDR3 nucleotides: TGTGCCACCCGGGACAGGGGTTTTCATCAGCCCCAGCATTTT. J is TRBJ1-5 and V is TRBV15; TRBD1 matches at 10 bases. The V gene's germline CDR1 is LNHNV and CDR2 YYDKDF (reference sequence). After removal of 8 bases from V and 5 bases from J, the junction contained 6 bases not matched to a gene. CDR3 length equals 14 residues.

This sequence joins TRBV5-1 and TRBJ2-2; 13 bases are shared with TRBD2. The junction had 13 bases not matched to a gene; V was cut back by 4 bases and J by 7 bases. The CDR3 contains 18 residues. The V gene's germline CDR1 is SGHRS and CDR2 YFSETQ. The CDR3 loop is CASSPDRGTSGKHGELFF. The CDR3, as DNA: TGCGCCAGCAGCCCCGACAGAGGGACTAGCGGGAAGCACGGGGAGCTGTTTTTT.

This clonotype has at least ten counts. The V call is TRBV20-1, the J call TRBJ1-5; the D gene is possibly TRBD1 (5 bases). Germline CDR1 DFQATT, CDR2 SNEGSKA (reference sequence). The CDR3 has 13 amino acids. Trimming cost V 1 base and J 8 bases, with 12 bases left between them. CDR3 region: CSARGGVEKPQHF. As DNA, the CDR3 is TGCAGTGCTAGAGGGGGGGTGGAGAAGCCCCAGCATTTT.

This chain uses TRBV3-1 with TRBJ1-1; D unclear. Germline CDR1 is LGHDT and CDR2 is YNNKEL (reference sequence). V dropped 2 bases and J dropped 1 base, with 5 bases sitting between them. The CDR3 is 13 residues long. CDR3 loop: CASSQWGNTEAFF. The CDR3 DNA follows: TGTGCCAGCAGCCAATGGGGGAACACTGAAGCTTTCTTT.

Ten or more counts support this clonotype. This rearrangement joins TRBV29-1 to TRBJ2-1; 8 bases are a match to TRBD1. Trimming removed 7 bases from V and 2 bases from J; junction bases left unmatched: 7. Germline V CDR1 and CDR2: SQVTM, ANQGSEA. The CDR3 covers 14 residues. CDR3 loop: CSAEGQVAYNEQFF. The DNA for the CDR3 is TGCAGCGCGGAGGGACAGGTAGCCTACAATGAGCAGTTCTTC.

This clonotype was counted many times. The chain employs TRBV2 and TRBJ2-3; D not resolved. Trimming took off 5 bases at V and 2 bases at J, with 11 bases between the two ends. Germline lookup yields CDR1 SNHLY and CDR2 FYNNEI. This CDR3 is 14 amino acids long. The chain's CDR3 is CASSKTDPTDTQYF. The CDR3 coding sequence is TGTGCCAGCAGTAAAACAGACCCCACAGATACGCAGTATTTT.

This chain joins TRBV20-1 and TRBJ1-4, with a possible D match to TRBD1 (6 bases). V dropped 3 bases and J dropped 8 bases, with 16 bases sitting between them. Germline CDR1 DFQATT, CDR2 SNEGSKA (reference sequence). This CDR3 spans 14 amino acids. The CDR3 reads CSAREGVVGEKLFF. In DNA form, the CDR3 reads TGCAGTGCTAGGGAGGGGGTAGTAGGGGAAAAACTGTTTTTT.

This clonotype was seen many times. V is TRBV18 and J is TRBJ1-2, with no clear D. There are 14 residues in the CDR3. Germline V gene sequence: CDR1 KGHSH, CDR2 LQKENI. With 2 bases removed from V and 7 bases from J, the gap between germline ends came to 14 bases. CDR3 nucleotide sequence: TGTGCCAGCTCACCAACGGATACATTTTCTGGCTACACCTTC. This translates into CASSPTDTFSGYTF.

This clonotype was observed a few times. This chain uses TRBV4-1 with TRBJ2-3; 10 bases match TRBD2. Germline V gene lookup returns CDR1 MGHRA and CDR2 YSYEKL. CDR3 size: 20 residues. V was clipped by 0 bases and J by 4 bases; unmatched bases: 16. The DNA of the CDR3 is TGCGCCAGCAGCCAAGATGGTAGCGGGGGGACATGGGTCCGGGCAGATACGCAGTATTTT. Its translation: CASSQDGSGGTWVRADTQYF.